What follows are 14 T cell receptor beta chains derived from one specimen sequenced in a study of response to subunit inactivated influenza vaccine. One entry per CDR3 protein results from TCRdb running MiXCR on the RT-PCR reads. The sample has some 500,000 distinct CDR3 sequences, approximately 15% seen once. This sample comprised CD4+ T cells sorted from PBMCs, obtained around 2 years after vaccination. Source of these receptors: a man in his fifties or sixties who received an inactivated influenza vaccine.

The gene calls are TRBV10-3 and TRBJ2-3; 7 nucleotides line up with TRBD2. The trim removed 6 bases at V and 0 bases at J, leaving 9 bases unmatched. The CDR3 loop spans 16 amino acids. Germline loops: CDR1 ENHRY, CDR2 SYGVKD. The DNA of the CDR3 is TGTGCCATCAGGCGAGCGGGAACTATAAGCACAGATACGCAGTATTTT. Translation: CAIRRAGTISTDTQYF.

CDR3 protein: CASSPDLRGQYF. The CDR3 DNA reads TGTGCCAGCAGCCCGGACCTACGAGGGCAGTACTTC. This chain connects TRBV5-5 to TRBJ2-7; D is unclear. There are 12 residues in the CDR3. Germline V lookup: CDR1 SGHKS, CDR2 YYEKEE (reference sequence). V dropped 4 bases and J dropped 9 bases, with 14 bases sitting between them.

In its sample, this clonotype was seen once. The CDR3 is CASSPSAETQYF. Written as DNA, the CDR3 is TGTGCCAGCTCACCGTCGGCCGAGACCCAGTACTTC. The gene calls are TRBV18 and TRBJ2-5; no clear D gene. This CDR3 has 12 residues. CDR1 and CDR2 (germline): KGHSH, LQKENI. V gave up 3 bases and J gave up 5 bases, with 7 bases separating them. Complete variable domain (other parts from reference TRBV18 and TRBJ2-5): NAGVMQNPRHLVRRRGQEARLRCSPMKGHSHVYWYRQLPEEGLKFMVYLQKENIIDESGMPKERFSAEFPKEGPSILRIQQVVRGDSAAYFCASSPSAETQYFGPGTRLLVL.

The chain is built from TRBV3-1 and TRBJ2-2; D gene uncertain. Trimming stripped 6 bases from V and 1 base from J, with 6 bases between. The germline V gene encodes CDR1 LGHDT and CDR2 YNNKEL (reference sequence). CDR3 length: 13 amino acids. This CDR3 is CASRQLNTGELFF. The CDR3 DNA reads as TGTGCCAGCAGACAGCTGAACACCGGGGAGCTGTTTTTT.

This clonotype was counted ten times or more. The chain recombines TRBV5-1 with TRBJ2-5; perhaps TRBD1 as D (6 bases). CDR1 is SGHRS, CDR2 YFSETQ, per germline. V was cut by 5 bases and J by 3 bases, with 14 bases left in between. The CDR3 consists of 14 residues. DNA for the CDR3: TGCGCCAGCAGTTCCGGGACACAAAAAGAGACCCAGTACTTC. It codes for CASSSGTQKETQYF.

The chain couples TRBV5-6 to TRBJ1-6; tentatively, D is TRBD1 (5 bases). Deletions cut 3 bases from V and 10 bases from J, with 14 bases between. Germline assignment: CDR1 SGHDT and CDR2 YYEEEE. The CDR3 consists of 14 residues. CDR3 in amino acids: CASSWDRKGSPLHF. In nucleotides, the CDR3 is TGTGCCAGCAGCTGGGACCGAAAGGGGTCACCCCTCCACTTT. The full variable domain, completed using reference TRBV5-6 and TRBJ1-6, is DAGVTQSPTHLIKTRGQQVTLRCSPKSGHDTVSWYQQALGQGPQFIFQYYEEEERQRGNFPDRFSGHQFPNYSSELNVNALLLGDSALYLCASSWDRKGSPLHFGNGTRLTVT.

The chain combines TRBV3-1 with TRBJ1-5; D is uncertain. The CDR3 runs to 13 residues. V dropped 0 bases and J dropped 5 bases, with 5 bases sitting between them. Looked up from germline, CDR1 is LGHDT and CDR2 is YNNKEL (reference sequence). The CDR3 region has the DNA TGTGCCAGCAGCCAAGATGGGGATCAGCCCCAGCATTTT. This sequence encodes CASSQDGDQPQHF.

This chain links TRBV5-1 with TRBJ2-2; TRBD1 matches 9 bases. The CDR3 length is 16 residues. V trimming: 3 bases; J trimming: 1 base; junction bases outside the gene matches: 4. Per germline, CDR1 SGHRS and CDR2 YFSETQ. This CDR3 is CASSSPGQGNTGELFF. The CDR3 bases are TGCGCCAGCAGCTCGCCGGGACAGGGGAACACCGGGGAGCTGTTTTTT.

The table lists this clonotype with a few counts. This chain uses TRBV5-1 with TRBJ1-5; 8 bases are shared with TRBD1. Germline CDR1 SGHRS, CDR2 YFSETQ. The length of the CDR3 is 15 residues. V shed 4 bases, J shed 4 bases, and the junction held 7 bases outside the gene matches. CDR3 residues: CASSAGQGYNQPQHF. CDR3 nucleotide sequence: TGCGCCAGCAGCGCCGGACAGGGCTATAATCAGCCCCAGCATTTT.

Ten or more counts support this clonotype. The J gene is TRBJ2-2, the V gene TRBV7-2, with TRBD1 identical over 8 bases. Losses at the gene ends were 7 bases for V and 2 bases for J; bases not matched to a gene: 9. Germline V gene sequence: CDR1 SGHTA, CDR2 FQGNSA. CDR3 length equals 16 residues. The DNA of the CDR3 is TGTGCCAGCATCTTCAGGGGGCAGGGAAACACCGGGGAGCTGTTTTTT. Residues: CASIFRGQGNTGELFF.

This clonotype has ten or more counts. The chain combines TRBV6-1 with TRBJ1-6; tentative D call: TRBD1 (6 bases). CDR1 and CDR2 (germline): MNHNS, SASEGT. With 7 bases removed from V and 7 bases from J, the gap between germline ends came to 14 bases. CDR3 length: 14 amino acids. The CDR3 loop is CASTQGVENSPLHF. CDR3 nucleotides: TGTGCCAGCACACAGGGTGTTGAAAATTCACCCCTCCACTTT.

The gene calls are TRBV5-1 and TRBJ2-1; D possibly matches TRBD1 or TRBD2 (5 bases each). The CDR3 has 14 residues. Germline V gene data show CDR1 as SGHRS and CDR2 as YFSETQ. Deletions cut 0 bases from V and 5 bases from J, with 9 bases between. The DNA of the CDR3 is TGCGCCAGCAGCTTGGCCGGGACGGACAATGAGCAGTTCTTC. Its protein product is CASSLAGTDNEQFF. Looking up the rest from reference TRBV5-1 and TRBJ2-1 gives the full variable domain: KAGVTQTPRYLIKTRGQQVTLSCSPISGHRSVSWYQQTPGQGLQFLFEYFSETQRNKGNFPGRFSGRQFSNSRSEMNVSTLELGDSALYLCASSLAGTDNEQFFGPGTRLTVL.

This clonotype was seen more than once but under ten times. The CDR3 is CSAQQIAGVNEQFF. The CDR3 DNA follows: TGCAGTGCCCAACAGATAGCCGGAGTGAATGAGCAGTTCTTC. The chain combines TRBV20-1 with TRBJ2-1; no firm D call. Deletions cut 6 bases from V and 7 bases from J, with 19 bases between. CDR1 is DFQATT and CDR2 is SNEGSKA in the germline V gene (reference sequence). The CDR3 extends over 14 amino acids.

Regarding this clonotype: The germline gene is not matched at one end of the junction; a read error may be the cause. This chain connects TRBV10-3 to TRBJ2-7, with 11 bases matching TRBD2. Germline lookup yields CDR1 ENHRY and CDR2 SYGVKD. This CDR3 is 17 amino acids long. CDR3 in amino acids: CASSGRLTSGSLDEQYF. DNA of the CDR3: TGTGCCAGCAGTGGGCGACTCACTAGCGGGAGTCTCGACGAGCAGTACTTC.